The 20 T cell receptor beta chains in this list originate from one sample, sequenced in a study of CD8 T cells in Susac syndrome. Random hexamers primed reverse transcription of about 0.45 to 1 ug RNA. TCRdb itself ran the immunoSEQ multiplex PCR reads through MiXCR, one entry per CDR3 protein. The sample gives around 140,000 distinct CDR3 sequences, approximately 94% of which show up once; less than 0.095% is in the top ten. The sample consisted of CD4+ T cells from PBMCs. The origin of the receptors is a human donor in good health.

The V gene is TRBV30, the J gene TRBJ1-4, with D hard to call. The V end was cut by 0 bases, the J end by 4 bases, with 6 bases between. Per the germline V gene, CDR1 is GTSNPN and CDR2 is SVGIG (reference sequence). CDR3 length: 13 residues. CDR3 in amino acids: CAWSVPHNEKLFF. CDR3 sequence (DNA): TGTGCCTGGAGTGTACCCCATAATGAAAAACTGTTTTTT.

V is TRBV5-6 and J is TRBJ2-1; D is possibly TRBD1 (6 bases). The V end was cut by 2 bases, the J end by 0 bases, with 9 bases between. Germline CDR1 SGHDT, CDR2 YYEEEE. The CDR3 consists of 15 residues. CDR3 region: CASSLGQYSYNEQFF. DNA of the CDR3: TGTGCCAGCAGCTTAGGACAGTACTCCTACAATGAGCAGTTCTTC.

The sample holds one count of this clonotype. The chain links TRBV10-3 to TRBJ2-6; D is undetermined. In germline, CDR1 is ENHRY, CDR2 SYGVKD. The CDR3 contains 16 residues. The CDR3 reads CPPSNGQHSGANVLTF. CDR3 coding DNA: TGTCCCCCATCAAATGGGCAGCACTCTGGGGCCAACGTCCTGACTTTC.

V gene TRBV25-1 combines with J gene TRBJ2-1, with a possible D match to TRBD2 (6 bases). The CDR3 has 14 amino acids. Germline V gene lookup returns CDR1 MGHDK and CDR2 SYGVNS. The V end was cut by 7 bases, the J end by 3 bases, with 13 bases between. CDR3 amino acids: CASTPGGDYNEQFF. DNA of the CDR3: TGTGCCAGCACCCCCGGCGGGGACTACAATGAGCAGTTCTTC.

This clonotype has only one observation. The rearrangement links TRBV4-1 to TRBJ1-4; TRBD1 might be the D (6 bases). The V end was cut by 4 bases, the J end by 8 bases, with 20 bases between. Looked up from germline, CDR1 is MGHRA and CDR2 is YSYEKL. This CDR3 spans 16 amino acids. The CDR3 region is CASSPPRGRGGEKLFF. The CDR3 DNA is TGCGCCAGCAGCCCCCCTAGGGGCAGGGGCGGAGAAAAACTGTTTTTT.

V usage is TRBV7-2 and J usage is TRBJ2-7; no clear D gene. V was pared by 0 bases and J by 3 bases, with 6 bases between. The germline gives CDR1 SGHTA, CDR2 FQGNSA. This CDR3 contains 13 residues. The DNA for the CDR3 is TGTGCCAGCAGCTTAGCGAACCGCTACGAGCAGTACTTC. It specifies CASSLANRYEQYF.

The chain combines TRBV28 with TRBJ1-1, with a weak D call TRBD1 (6 bases). Trimming took 4 bases from V and 0 from J, leaving 9 bases between them. The CDR3 is 14 residues long. CDR1 is MDHEN and CDR2 is SYDVKM in the germline V gene. The CDR3 spells CASSSDRLNTEAFF. Here the CDR3 DNA reads TGTGCCAGCAGTTCGGACAGACTGAACACTGAAGCTTTCTTT.

The V gene is TRBV19, the J gene TRBJ2-4; TRBD1 matches at 7 bases. Germline V CDR1 and CDR2: LNHDA, SQIVND (reference sequence). V gave up 6 bases and J gave up 0 bases; unmatched junction bases: 11. The CDR3 is 17 residues long. The CDR3 reads CASSVRGTAVAKNIQYF. DNA for the CDR3: TGTGCCAGTAGCGTAAGAGGGACAGCTGTAGCCAAAAACATTCAGTACTTC. The variable domain in full, with the rest retrieved from reference TRBV19 and TRBJ2-4, is DGGITQSPKYLFRKEGQNVTLSCEQNLNHDAMYWYRQDPGQGLRLIYYSQIVNDFQKGDIAEGYSVSREKKESFPLTVTSAQKNPTAFYLCASSVRGTAVAKNIQYFGAGTRLSVL.

The V and J genes are TRBV7-2 and TRBJ2-3; 8 bases are a match to TRBD2. With V trimmed by 1 base and J by 2 bases, 8 bases remained unmatched. CDR1 is SGHTA and CDR2 is FQGNSA in the germline V gene. The CDR3 covers 17 residues. CDR3 region: CASSLGSGTRDTDTQYF. CDR3 coding DNA: TGTGCCAGCAGCTTAGGTTCCGGGACTAGGGACACAGATACGCAGTATTTT.

The genes are TRBV12-3 or TRBV12-4 and TRBJ2-1, with 8 positions matching TRBD2. The V gene end was trimmed by 2 bases and the J gene end by 9 bases; junction bases not matched to a gene: 6. This CDR3 region has 14 residues. The CDR3 spells CASSLSAGAPEQFF. CDR3 nucleotides: TGTGCCAGCAGTTTATCAGCGGGAGCACCTGAGCAGTTCTTC.

This chain links TRBV30 with TRBJ2-7, with 8 nucleotides matching TRBD1. Per the germline V gene, CDR1 is GTSNPN and CDR2 is SVGIG (reference sequence). The CDR3 totals 16 residues. After removal of 3 bases from V and 7 bases from J, the junction contained 17 bases not matched to a gene. CDR3 in DNA: TGTGCCTGGAGACCACCTCGGACAGGGTCGCGTGGGGAGCAGTACTTC. Its protein is CAWRPPRTGSRGEQYF. The whole variable domain, filled in from reference TRBV30 and TRBJ2-7, reads SQTIHQWPATLVQPVGSPLSLECTVEGTSNPNLYWYRQAAGRGLQLLFYSVGIGQISSEVPQNLSASRPQDRQFILSSKKLLLSDSGFYLCAWRPPRTGSRGEQYFGPGTRLTVT.

V usage is TRBV5-4 and J usage is TRBJ2-2; 8 nucleotides line up with TRBD1. V lost 0 bases and J lost 7; bases outside the gene matches: 5. The germline CDR1 and CDR2 sequences are SGHNT and YYREEE (reference sequence). The CDR3 is 15 amino acids. The CDR3 nucleotides are TGTGCCAGCAGCTTGGCAGGGGGCGTTGGCGGGGAGCTGTTTTTT. This codes for CASSLAGGVGGELFF.

The chain joins TRBV7-9 to TRBJ2-1, with 8 nucleotides matching TRBD1. Trimming removed 0 bases from V and 1 base from J; junction bases left unmatched: 5. The CDR3 has 17 amino acids. Per germline, CDR1 SEHNR and CDR2 FQNEAQ (reference sequence). The chain's CDR3 is CASSLAPDRGSYNEQFF. The CDR3 DNA reads as TGTGCCAGCAGCTTAGCCCCCGACAGGGGATCCTACAATGAGCAGTTCTTC.

CDR3 region: CASSLGAGGNYEQYF. The CDR3 DNA sequence: TGTGCCAGCAGCTTGGGAGCGGGAGGAAACTACGAGCAGTACTTC. The V gene is TRBV5-4, the J gene TRBJ2-7; 9 bases match TRBD2. Germline-derived CDR1 and CDR2 are SGHNT and YYREEE (reference sequence). CDR3 length equals 15 residues. V was pared by 0 bases and J by 3 bases, with 4 bases of the junction left unmatched.

The DNA of the CDR3 is TGTGCCAGCAGCTTATCGGGGCCGAATAATTCACCCCTCCACTTT. It codes for CASSLSGPNNSPLHF. The rearrangement links TRBV7-2 to TRBJ1-6, with D possibly TRBD1 on 5 matching bases. Germline lookup yields CDR1 SGHTA and CDR2 FQGNSA. There are 15 residues in the CDR3. V lost 2 bases and J 5 bases, leaving 10 bases between the germline ends.

The V call is TRBV23-1, the J call TRBJ2-7; D may match TRBD1 or TRBD2 (5 bases each). TRBV23-1 belongs to the ORF category, with a function that is uncertain. V dropped 2 bases and J dropped 2 bases, with 13 bases sitting between them. The CDR3 is 15 amino acids. Written as DNA, the CDR3 is TGCGCCAGCAGTCAAGGCGGCAGGGACCCCTACGAGCAGTACTTC. Its protein product is CASSQGGRDPYEQYF.

V and J are TRBV6-1 and TRBJ2-2; weak D call: TRBD1 (5 bases). Deletions cut 7 bases from V and 4 bases from J, with 10 bases between. This CDR3 spans 13 amino acids. CDR1 and CDR2 from the germline V gene are MNHNS and SASEGT. CDR3 nucleotides: TGTGCCAGCAACAGGCCGGGCACCGGGGAGCTGTTTTTT. This encodes CASNRPGTGELFF.

This chain connects TRBV6-4 to TRBJ2-2; D is unresolved. CDR1 and CDR2 from the germline V gene are MRHNA and SNTAGT. V was shortened by 3 bases and J by 4 bases, with 9 bases between the two germline ends. The CDR3 is 14 amino acids. CDR3 protein: CASSETFLTGELFF. For the CDR3, the DNA is TGTGCCAGCAGTGAGACGTTTCTCACCGGGGAGCTGTTTTTT.

This chain joins TRBV11-2 and TRBJ1-1; D uncertain. V lost 3 bases and J 7 bases, leaving 9 bases between the germline ends. The length of the CDR3 is 12 residues. The germline V gene encodes CDR1 SGHAT and CDR2 FQNNGV. In nucleotides, the CDR3 is TGTGCCAGCAGCTTGAAATTCGGTGAAGCTTTCTTT. The encoded protein is CASSLKFGEAFF.

As for this clonotype: A junction boundary mismatches the germline segment, possibly from a read error. The chain uses TRBV3-1 and TRBJ2-3, with TRBD2 identical over 7 bases. Per germline, CDR1 LGHDT and CDR2 YNNKEL (reference sequence). This CDR3 is 15 amino acids long. CDR3 nucleotide sequence: TGTGCCAACAGCCCGAGGACTAGTCTAGCAGATACGCAGTATTTT. Amino acid sequence: CANSPRTSLADTQYF.